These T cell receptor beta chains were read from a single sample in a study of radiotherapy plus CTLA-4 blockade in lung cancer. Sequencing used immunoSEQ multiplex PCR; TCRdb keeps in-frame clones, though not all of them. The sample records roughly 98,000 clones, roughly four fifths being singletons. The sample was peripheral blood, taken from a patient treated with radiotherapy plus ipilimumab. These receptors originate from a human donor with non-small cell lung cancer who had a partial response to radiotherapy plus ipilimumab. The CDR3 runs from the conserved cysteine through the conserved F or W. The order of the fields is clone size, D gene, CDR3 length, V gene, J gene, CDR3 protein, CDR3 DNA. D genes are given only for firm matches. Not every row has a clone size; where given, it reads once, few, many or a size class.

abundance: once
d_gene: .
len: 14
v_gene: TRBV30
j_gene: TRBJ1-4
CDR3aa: CAWSSGATNEKLFF
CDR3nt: TGTGCCTGGAGTTCAGGTGCAACTAATGAAAAACTGTTTTTT

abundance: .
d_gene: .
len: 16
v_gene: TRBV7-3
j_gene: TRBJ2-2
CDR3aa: CASSGGGGRNTGELFF
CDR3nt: TGTGCCAGCAGCGGAGGAGGGGGCCGGAACACCGGGGAGCTGTTTTTT

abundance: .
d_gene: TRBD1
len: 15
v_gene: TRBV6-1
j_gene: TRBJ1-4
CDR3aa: CASSEVAGGNEKLFF
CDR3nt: TGTGCCAGCAGTGAAGTTGCAGGGGGTAATGAAAAACTGTTTTTT

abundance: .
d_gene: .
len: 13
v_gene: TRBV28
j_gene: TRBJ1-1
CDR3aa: CATKPLLDTEAFF
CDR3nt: TGTGCCACCAAGCCCTTATTGGACACTGAAGCTTTCTTT

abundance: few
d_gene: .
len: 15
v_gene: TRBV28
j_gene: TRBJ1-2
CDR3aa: CASSLGGTDGYGYTF
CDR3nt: TGTGCCAGCAGTTTGGGGGGAACAGATGGGTATGGCTACACCTTC

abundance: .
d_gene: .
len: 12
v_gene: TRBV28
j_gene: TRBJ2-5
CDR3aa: CASSQQEETQYF
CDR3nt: TGTGCCAGCAGTCAACAAGAAGAGACCCAGTACTTC

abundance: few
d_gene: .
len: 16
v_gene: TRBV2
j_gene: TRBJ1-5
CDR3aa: CASNPRRQYSNQPQHF
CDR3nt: TGTGCCAGCAATCCTCGGCGGCAGTATAGCAATCAGCCCCAGCATTTT

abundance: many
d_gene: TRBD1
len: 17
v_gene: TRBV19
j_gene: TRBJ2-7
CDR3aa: CASSIELGQGKSREQYF
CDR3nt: TGTGCCAGTAGTATAGAGCTCGGACAGGGGAAGAGTCGGGAGCAGTACTTC

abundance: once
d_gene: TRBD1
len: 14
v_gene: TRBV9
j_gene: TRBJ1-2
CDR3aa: CASSAGQGGDGYTF
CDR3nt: TGTGCCAGCAGCGCAGGACAGGGCGGAGATGGCTACACCTTC

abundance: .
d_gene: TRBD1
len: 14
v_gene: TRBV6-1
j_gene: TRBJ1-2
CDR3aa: CASSEGRGYGGYTF
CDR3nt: TGTGCCAGCAGTGAAGGCAGGGGGTACGGTGGCTACACCTTC

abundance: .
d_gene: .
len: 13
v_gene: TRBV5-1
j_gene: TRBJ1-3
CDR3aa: CASSLVAGNTIYF
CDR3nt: TGCGCCAGCAGCTTGGTAGCAGGAAACACCATATATTTT

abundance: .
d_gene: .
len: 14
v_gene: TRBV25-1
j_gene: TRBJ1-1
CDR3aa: CASSVSKGLEIAFF
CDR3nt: TGTGCCAGCAGTGTAAGTAAGGGGCTCGAGATAGCTTTCTTT

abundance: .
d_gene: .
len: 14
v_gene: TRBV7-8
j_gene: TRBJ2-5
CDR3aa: CASSESTVQETQYF
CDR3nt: TGTGCCAGCAGCGAAAGTACGGTACAAGAGACCCAGTACTTC

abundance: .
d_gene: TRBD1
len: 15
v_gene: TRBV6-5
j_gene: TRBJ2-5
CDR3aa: CASSPGQGVKETQYF
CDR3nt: TGTGCCAGCAGTCCCGGACAGGGGGTGAAAGAGACCCAGTACTTC

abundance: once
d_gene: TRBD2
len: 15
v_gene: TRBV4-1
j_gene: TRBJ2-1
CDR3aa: CASSLGTSGSYEQFF
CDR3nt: TGCGCCAGCAGCCTCGGGACTAGCGGGAGCTATGAGCAGTTCTTC

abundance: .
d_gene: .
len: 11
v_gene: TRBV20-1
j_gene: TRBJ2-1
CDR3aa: CSARLYNEQFF
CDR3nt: TGCAGTGCTAGACTTTACAATGAGCAGTTCTTC

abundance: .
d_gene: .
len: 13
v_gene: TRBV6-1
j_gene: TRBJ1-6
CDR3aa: CASSEMQGSPLHF
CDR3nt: TGTGCCAGCAGTGAAATGCAGGGTTCACCCCTCCACTTT

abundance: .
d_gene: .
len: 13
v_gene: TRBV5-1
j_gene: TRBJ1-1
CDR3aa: CASSTGGPTEAFF
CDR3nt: TGCGCCAGCAGCACCGGGGGGCCGACTGAAGCTTTCTTT

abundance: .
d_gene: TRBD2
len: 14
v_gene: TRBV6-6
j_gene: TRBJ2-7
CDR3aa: CASSQSGRASEQYF
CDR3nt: TGTGCCAGCAGTCAAAGCGGGAGGGCCAGCGAGCAGTACTTC

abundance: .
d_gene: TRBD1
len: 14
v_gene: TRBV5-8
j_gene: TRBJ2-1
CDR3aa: CASSLEGQGSEQFF
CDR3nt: TGTGCCAGCAGCTTGGAGGGACAGGGGAGCGAGCAGTTCTTC

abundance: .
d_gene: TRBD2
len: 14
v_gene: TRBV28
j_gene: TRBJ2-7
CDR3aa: CASTPSGIRYEQYF
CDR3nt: TGTGCCAGCACCCCTAGCGGGATTCGCTACGAGCAGTACTTC

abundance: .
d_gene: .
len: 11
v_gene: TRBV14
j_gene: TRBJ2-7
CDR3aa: CASSQGTRQYF
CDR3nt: TGTGCCAGCAGCCAGGGGACACGGCAGTACTTC

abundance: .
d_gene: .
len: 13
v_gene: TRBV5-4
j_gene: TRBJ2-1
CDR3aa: CASSFHRVTEQFF
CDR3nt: TGTGCCAGCAGCTTTCACAGGGTGACGGAGCAGTTCTTC

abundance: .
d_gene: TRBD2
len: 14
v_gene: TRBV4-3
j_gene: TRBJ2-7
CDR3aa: CASSRLAGFKEQYF
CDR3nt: TGCGCCAGCAGCCGACTAGCGGGGTTTAAGGAGCAGTACTTC

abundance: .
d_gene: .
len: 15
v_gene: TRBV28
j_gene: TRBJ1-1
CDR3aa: CASSLAGQMNTEAFF
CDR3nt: TGTGCCAGCAGTTTAGCCGGACAGATGAACACTGAAGCTTTCTTT

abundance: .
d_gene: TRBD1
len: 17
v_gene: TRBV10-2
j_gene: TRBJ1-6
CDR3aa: CASSDRDSSSYNSPLHF
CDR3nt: TGCGCCAGCAGTGACCGGGACAGCAGCTCCTATAATTCACCCCTCCACTTT

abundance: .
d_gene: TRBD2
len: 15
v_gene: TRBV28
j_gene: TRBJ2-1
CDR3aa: CASSPLAGLYNEQFF
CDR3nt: TGTGCCAGCAGCCCACTAGCGGGGCTTTACAATGAGCAGTTCTTC

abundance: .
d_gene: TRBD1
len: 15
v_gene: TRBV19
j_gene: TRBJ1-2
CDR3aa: CASSPRQGANYGYTF
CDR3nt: TGTGCCAGTAGTCCGCGACAGGGGGCAAACTATGGCTACACCTTC

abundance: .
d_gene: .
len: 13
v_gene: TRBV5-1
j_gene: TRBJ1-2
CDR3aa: CASSLGLSYGYTF
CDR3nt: TGCGCCAGCAGCTTAGGACTAAGCTATGGCTACACCTTC

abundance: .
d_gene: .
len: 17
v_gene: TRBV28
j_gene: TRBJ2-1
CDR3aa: CASSLIAPISSYNEQFF
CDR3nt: TGTGCCAGCAGTCTAATAGCGCCCATTAGCTCCTACAATGAGCAGTTCTTC

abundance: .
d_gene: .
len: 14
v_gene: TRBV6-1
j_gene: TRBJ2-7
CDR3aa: CASMRTVGYYEQYF
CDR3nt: TGTGCCAGCATGCGGACAGTCGGATATTACGAGCAGTACTTC

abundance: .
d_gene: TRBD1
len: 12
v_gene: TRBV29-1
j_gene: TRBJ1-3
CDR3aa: CSVDRGRNTIYF
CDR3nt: TGCAGCGTTGACAGGGGGCGAAACACCATATATTTT

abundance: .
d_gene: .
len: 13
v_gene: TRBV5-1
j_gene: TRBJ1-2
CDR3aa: CASSLEGSGGYTF
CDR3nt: TGCGCCAGCAGCTTGGAAGGGTCGGGAGGCTACACCTTC

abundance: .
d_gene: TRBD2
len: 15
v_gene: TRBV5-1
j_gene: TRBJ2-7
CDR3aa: CASSLATSGGSEQYF
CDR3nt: TGCGCCAGCAGCTTGGCTACTAGCGGGGGGTCGGAGCAGTACTTC

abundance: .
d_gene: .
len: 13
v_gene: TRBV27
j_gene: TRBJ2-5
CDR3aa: CASSSDYEETQYF
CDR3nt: TGTGCCAGCAGTTCAGACTACGAAGAGACCCAGTACTTC